What follows is one T cell receptor beta chain and its context. As yet, its antigen is unknown. This specimen comes from a study of cytomegalovirus exposure and HLA in healthy donors. Overall study: From HLA-typed donors, an early data release held some 80 million unique TCRs. Study results and limitations: Across donors, presence/absence analyses took sequencing depth to be roughly uniform. TCR beta sequences reportedly predicted the HLA-A and HLA-B alleles of most subjects accurately. Some V segments (TRBV6-2 and TRBV6-3 among them) were excluded as indistinguishable.

Amplification used 60 Vbeta primers and 13 Jbeta primers. This table comes from immunoSEQ multiplex PCR, and its TCRdb copy is limited to in-frame clones, with some not included. The repertoire table contains 80,000 or so clones. The CDR3 has 16 amino acids. Germline V CDR1 and CDR2: SQVTM, ANQGSEA. Sequenced sample: PBMCs. This TCR derives from a woman in her 30s in good health and CMV-seronegative. V gene TRBV29-1 combines with J gene TRBJ2-5; TRBD2 aligns across 12 bases. The better agreement between TRBJ2-7 and the DNA end casts doubt on the J call. CDR3 protein: CSVVGLAGSSSYEQYF. CDR3 nucleotide sequence: TGCAGCGTAGTTGGACTAGCGGGGTCGAGCTCCTACGAGCAGTACTTC.